This T cell receptor (beta chain) was sequenced during a study of T cells in Graves' hyperthyroidism and ophthalmopathy. This clonotype was detected ten times or more. There are 13 residues in the CDR3. Trimming removed 2 bases from V and 3 bases from J, with 11 bases in between. In germline, CDR1 is DFQATT, CDR2 SNEGSKA (reference sequence). TCR beta CDR3 regions were amplified from RNA transcripts. Primed by the HTBI set, a first-round RT-PCR was run on the TCR CDR3. TCRdb analysed the multiplex PCR reads with MiXCR anew, one entry per CDR3 protein. The table shows around 290,000 distinct CDR3 sequences, with about a sixth occurring only once.

V is TRBV20-1 and J is TRBJ2-7; D call uncertain. The sequenced material came from blood. This clonotype was obtained from a woman aged 60-75 years with Graves' ophthalmopathy. The CDR3 loop reads CSARPRQYYEQYF. CDR3 nucleotide sequence: TGCAGTGCTAGACCTCGGCAGTACTACGAGCAGTACTTC.